This T cell receptor (beta chain) was recovered during a study of cytomegalovirus exposure and HLA in healthy donors. Findings and limits, study-wide: The authors later found TCR association rates varying by HLA locus, with DRB1 most and HLA-C fewest. For TCR beta chains, V- and J-gene trimming was later linked to a missense DCLRE1C variant. For most TCR beta V segments, an earlier analysis put the productive rate at about 87% or about 30% of the time.

Per germline, CDR1 SGHVS and CDR2 FNYEAQ. This CDR3 comprises 15 residues. V was cut by 6 bases and J by 0 bases, with 14 bases left in between. As to this clone: The antigen remains undetermined.

Use of 60 Vbeta and 13 Jbeta primers characterized the PCR. This table comes from immunoSEQ multiplex PCR, and its TCRdb copy is limited to in-frame clones, with some not included. In all, the sample yields 40,000 to 45,000 clones. Source material: PBMCs. The gene calls are TRBV7-6 and TRBJ1-1, with D maybe TRBD1 (6 bases). The clonotype was recovered from a man younger than 45 in good health and CMV-seronegative. The CDR3 DNA reads TGTGCCAGCAGGGAGACAGGAGATATGAACACTGAAGCTTTCTTT. It codes for CASRETGDMNTEAFF.